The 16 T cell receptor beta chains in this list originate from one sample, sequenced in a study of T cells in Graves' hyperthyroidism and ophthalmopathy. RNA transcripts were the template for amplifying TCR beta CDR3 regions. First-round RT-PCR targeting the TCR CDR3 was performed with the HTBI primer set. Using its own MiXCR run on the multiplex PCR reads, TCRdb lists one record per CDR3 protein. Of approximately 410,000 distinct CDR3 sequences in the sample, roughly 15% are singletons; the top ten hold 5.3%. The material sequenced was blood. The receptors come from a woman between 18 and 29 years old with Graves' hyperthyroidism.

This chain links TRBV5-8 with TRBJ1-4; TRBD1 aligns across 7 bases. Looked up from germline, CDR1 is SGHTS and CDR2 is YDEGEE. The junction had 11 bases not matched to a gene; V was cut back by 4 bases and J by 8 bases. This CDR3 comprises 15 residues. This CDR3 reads CASSPTGDRVEKLFF. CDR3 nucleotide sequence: TGTGCCAGCAGCCCTACGGGCGACAGGGTGGAAAAACTGTTTTTT.

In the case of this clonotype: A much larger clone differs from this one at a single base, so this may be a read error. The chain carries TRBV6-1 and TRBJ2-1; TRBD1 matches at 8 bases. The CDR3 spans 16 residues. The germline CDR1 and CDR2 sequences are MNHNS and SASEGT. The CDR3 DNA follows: TGTGCCAGCCGTGAAAAGACCGGGACAGGCTACAATGAGCAGTTCTTC. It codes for CASREKTGTGYNEQFF.

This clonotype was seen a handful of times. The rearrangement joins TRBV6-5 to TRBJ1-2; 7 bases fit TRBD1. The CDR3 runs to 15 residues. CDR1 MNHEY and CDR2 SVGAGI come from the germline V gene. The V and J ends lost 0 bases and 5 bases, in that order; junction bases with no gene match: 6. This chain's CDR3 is CASSYSKGTEYGYTF. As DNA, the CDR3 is TGTGCCAGCAGTTACTCTAAAGGGACAGAATATGGCTACACCTTC.

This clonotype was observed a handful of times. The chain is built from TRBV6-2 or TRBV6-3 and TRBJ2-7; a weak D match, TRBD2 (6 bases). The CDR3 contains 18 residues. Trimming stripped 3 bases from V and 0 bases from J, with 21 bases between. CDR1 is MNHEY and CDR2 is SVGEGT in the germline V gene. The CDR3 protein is CASSYYFGRSGSSYEQYF. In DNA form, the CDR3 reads TGTGCCAGCAGTTATTATTTCGGGAGAAGCGGAAGCTCCTACGAGCAGTACTTC.

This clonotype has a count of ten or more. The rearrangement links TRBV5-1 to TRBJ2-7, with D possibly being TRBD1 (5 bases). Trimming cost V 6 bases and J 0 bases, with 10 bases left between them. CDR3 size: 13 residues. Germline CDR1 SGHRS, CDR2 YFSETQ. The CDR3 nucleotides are TGCGCCAGCACGCCAGGGAACTCCTACGAGCAGTACTTC. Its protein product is CASTPGNSYEQYF.

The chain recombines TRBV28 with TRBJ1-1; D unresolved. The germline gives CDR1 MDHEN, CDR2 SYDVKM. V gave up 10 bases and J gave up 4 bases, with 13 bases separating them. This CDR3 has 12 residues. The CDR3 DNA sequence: TGTGCCATGGCCGGGGTGGTCACTGAAGCTTTCTTT. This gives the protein CAMAGVVTEAFF.

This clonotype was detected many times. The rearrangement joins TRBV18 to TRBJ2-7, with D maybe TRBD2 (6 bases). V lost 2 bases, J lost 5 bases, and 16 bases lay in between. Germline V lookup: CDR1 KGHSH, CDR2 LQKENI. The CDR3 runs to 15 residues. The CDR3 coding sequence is TGTGCCAGCTCACCATCTCTAGCGCACTGGGACGAGCAGTACTTC. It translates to CASSPSLAHWDEQYF.

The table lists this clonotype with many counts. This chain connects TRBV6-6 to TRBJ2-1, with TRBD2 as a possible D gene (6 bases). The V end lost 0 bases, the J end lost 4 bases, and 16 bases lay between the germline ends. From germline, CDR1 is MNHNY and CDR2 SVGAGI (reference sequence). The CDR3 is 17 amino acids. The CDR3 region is CASSYSMDGSWYNEQFF. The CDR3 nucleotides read TGTGCCAGCAGTTACTCGATGGACGGGAGCTGGTACAATGAGCAGTTCTTC.

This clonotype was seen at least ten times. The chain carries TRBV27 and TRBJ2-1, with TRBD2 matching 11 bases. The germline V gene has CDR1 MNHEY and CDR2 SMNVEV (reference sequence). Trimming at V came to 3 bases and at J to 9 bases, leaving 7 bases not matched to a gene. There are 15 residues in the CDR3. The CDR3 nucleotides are TGTGCCAGCAGTTTGGCCATTAGCGGGAGGGGTGAGCAGTTCTTC. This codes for CASSLAISGRGEQFF.

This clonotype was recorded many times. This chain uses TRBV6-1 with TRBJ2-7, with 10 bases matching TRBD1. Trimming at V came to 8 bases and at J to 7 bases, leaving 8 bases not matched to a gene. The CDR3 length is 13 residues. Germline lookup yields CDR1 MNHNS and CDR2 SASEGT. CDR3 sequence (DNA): TGTGCCAGCCTATCCGGGACAGGGGATGAGCAGTACTTC. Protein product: CASLSGTGDEQYF.

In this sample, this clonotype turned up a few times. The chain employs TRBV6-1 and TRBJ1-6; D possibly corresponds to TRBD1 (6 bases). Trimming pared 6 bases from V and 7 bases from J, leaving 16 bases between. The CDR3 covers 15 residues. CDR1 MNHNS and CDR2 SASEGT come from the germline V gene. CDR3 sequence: CASRGTGQPNSPLHF. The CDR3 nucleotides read TGTGCCAGCAGGGGGACGGGACAACCGAATTCACCCCTCCACTTT.

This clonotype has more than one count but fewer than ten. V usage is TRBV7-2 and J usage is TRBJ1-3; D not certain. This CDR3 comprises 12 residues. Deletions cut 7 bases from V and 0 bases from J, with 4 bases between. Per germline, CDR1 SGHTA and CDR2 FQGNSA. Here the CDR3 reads CASNDSGNTIYF. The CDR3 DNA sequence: TGTGCCAGCAACGACTCTGGAAACACCATATATTTT.

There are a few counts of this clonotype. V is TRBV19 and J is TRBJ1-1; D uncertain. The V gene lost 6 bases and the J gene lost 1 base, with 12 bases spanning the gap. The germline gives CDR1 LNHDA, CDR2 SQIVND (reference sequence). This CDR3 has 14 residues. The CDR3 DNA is TGTGCCAGTAGCACCCGGAGAGGGAACACTGAAGCTTTCTTT. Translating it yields CASSTRRGNTEAFF.

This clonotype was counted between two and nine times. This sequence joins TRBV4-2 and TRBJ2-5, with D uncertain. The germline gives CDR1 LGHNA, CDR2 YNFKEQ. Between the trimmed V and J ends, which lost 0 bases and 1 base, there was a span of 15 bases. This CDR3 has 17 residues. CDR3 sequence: CASSQDRGSPAQETQYF. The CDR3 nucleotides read TGTGCCAGCAGCCAAGATAGAGGTAGCCCCGCCCAAGAGACCCAGTACTTC.

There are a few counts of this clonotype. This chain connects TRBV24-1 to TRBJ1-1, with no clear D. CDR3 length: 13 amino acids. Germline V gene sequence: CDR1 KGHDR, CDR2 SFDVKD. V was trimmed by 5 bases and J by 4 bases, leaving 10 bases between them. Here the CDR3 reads CATSAGSGTEAFF. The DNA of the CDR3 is TGTGCCACCAGTGCCGGGTCTGGCACTGAAGCTTTCTTT.

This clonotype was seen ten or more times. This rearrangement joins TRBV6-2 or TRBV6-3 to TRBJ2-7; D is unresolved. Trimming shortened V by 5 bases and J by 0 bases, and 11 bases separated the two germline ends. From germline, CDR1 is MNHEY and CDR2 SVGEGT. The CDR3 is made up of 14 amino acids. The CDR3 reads CASSTTMSSYEQYF. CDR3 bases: TGTGCCAGCAGTACGACCATGAGCTCCTACGAGCAGTACTTC.